This T cell receptor beta chain emerged from a study of CD8 T cells in Susac syndrome. The T cells that were sequenced for TCR beta were CD8+ and CD4+ cells from blood. The length of the CDR3 is 13 residues. V lost 3 bases to trimming and J lost 15 bases, with 19 bases between them. Germline V gene data show CDR1 as SGHRS and CDR2 as YFSETQ. After extraction with the RNeasy kit, about 0.5 to 1 ug of the RNA was reverse transcribed using random hexamers. The TCR beta CDR3 was amplified by immunoSEQ multiplex PCR across 54 Vbeta, 13 Jbeta. TCRdb reprocessed the immunoSEQ multiplex PCR reads via MiXCR and lists one record per CDR3 protein. This table holds 100,000 to 150,000 distinct CDR3 sequences, 85% to 95% found once.

The sequencing input was CD8+ T cells from PBMCs. This TCR came from a human donor with multiple sclerosis. The V call is TRBV5-1, the J call TRBJ2-1, with D tentatively TRBD1 (6 bases). DNA of the CDR3: TGCGCCAGCAGCTCGTATGGGGGCCATAGTAGGTTCTTC. Translated, it gives CASSSYGGHSRFF.